This T cell receptor (beta chain) was profiled in a study of T cell repertoires and HLA-DP antigens. Turning to the study itself: In vitro CD4+ alloreactivity was against HeLa-presented HLA-DP.

The assay was immunoSEQ multiplex PCR, and TCRdb's table has in-frame clones only and misses some. The repertoire includes around 90,000 clones, about 89% of them detected once, and 1.7% sits in the top ten. Note on this clone: Its cognate antigen is unknown.

V was shortened by 2 bases and J by 6 bases, with 10 bases between the two germline ends. The CDR3 is 13 residues long. In germline, CDR1 is MDHEN, CDR2 SYDVKM. Material: CD4+ T cells from PBMCs. This sequence joins TRBV28 and TRBJ1-2; D unresolved. The origin of this receptor is a man in his fifties or sixties in good health and CMV-seronegative. The CDR3 DNA sequence: TGTGCCAGCAGTTTAGGTCAGTTAGATGGCTACACCTTC. It codes for CASSLGQLDGYTF.